This TCR beta chain is from a study of cytomegalovirus exposure and HLA in healthy donors. This CDR3 contains 16 residues. V lost 2 bases to trimming and J lost 2 bases, with 15 bases between them. The germline gives CDR1 MNHNS, CDR2 SASEGT. Some clones are missing from TCRdb's copy, which holds only in-frame ones; the method was immunoSEQ multiplex PCR. There are approximately 160,000 clones in the sample; less than 95% occur only once, and 3% to 3.5% lies in the top ten. This sequence joins TRBV6-1 and TRBJ1-1; D gene ambiguous. The sequenced sample was PBMCs. The source of this sequence is a woman between 18 and 29 years old in good health and CMV-seropositive. CDR3 sequence (DNA): TGTGCCAGCAGTGAATATCCCCCCGGCGGAAACACTGAAGCTTTCTTT. Translated, it gives CASSEYPPGGNTEAFF.